The sequence of this TCR beta chain was determined in a study of T cell responses to AZD1222 COVID-19 vaccine. Whole-study findings and limits: Samples come after the peak T cell response, not at day 14. Donors, mostly white British, included more females; clonal diversity was possibly underestimated. Elevations in Spike-specific TCR breadth and depth followed administration of two AZD1222 doses.

Trimming at V came to 4 bases and at J to 2 bases, leaving 6 bases not matched to a gene. The germline V gene encodes CDR1 LNHDA and CDR2 SQIVND (reference sequence). CDR3 length equals 16 residues. Profiled with immunoSEQ multiplex PCR; TCRdb holds only in-frame clones, not every one. The table has 90,000 to 130,000 clones, around 84% seen once. Worth noting for this clone: Its cognate antigen is unknown.

The sample consisted of peripheral blood, taken on day 0 of AZD1222 vaccination. The clonotype comes from an adult in good health. This chain joins TRBV19 and TRBJ2-3, with 10 bases lining up with TRBD2. CDR3 region: CASSTGLAAYTDTQYF. The DNA of the CDR3 is TGTGCCAGTAGTACCGGACTAGCGGCCTACACAGATACGCAGTATTTT.